This T cell receptor beta chain was identified during a study of blood T cell repertoires in COVID-19. For the study at large: PBMCs, B-cell-depleted T cells, or T cells were the source of the cDNA or gDNA that made up the material.

The CDR3 is 17 residues long. J gave up 0 bases and V 4 bases, and 5 bases lay outside the gene matches. Germline V gene lookup returns CDR1 WNHNN and CDR2 SYGVQD (reference sequence). In terms of age and location, participants ranged from about 18 to 95 years and lived in about two dozen US areas. Cohort allocation depended upon clinical history that participants reported. Per the original data handling: Amplified reference gene primers provided the basis for estimating nucleated cell counts. Profiling relied on immunoSEQ multiplex PCR, and the TCRdb table lists in-frame clones only, not all of them. The D gene and trimming were derived from the DNA, and the V and J assignments and clone size from that table. The repertoire holds 220,000 or so clones, with approximately 90% as singletons.

Sequences were obtained from PBMCs or T cells enriched from blood (not recorded which). The rearrangement links TRBV10-1 to TRBJ2-1; 11 bases are a match to TRBD2. The source of this sequence is a woman between 18 and 29 years old in a cohort exposed to, infected with or recovered from COVID-19 (not recorded which). The CDR3 spells CASSVTLAGGSYNEQFF. Here the CDR3 DNA reads TGCGCCAGCAGTGTTACTCTAGCGGGAGGCTCCTACAATGAGCAGTTCTTC.